This paragraph reports one T cell receptor (beta chain). Its binding antigen is unknown. These data are taken from a study of monozygotic twins with inflammatory bowel disease (dated by TCRdb to 2018 to 2020). For the study in its entirety: The full study comprised 30 or so monozygotic twin pairs: nine German pairs (four IBD-concordant, five IBD-discordant) and 19 IBD-discordant Danish pairs. Each individual had, on average, about 151 000 unique TCRalpha sequences and 181 000 unique TCRbeta sequences available for analysis. Disease-associated traits were sought mainly through comparisons between IBD patients and their genetically identical healthy co-twins within discordant pairs. On the study overall, not on this receptor specifically: IBD patients shared fewer clonotypes with other individuals than healthy twins did, most markedly in patients showing signs of disease activity. No single strong signal or clonotype linked to IBD turned up in the results, so the idea that one exists was not supported. Because patients were on differing immunosuppressive treatments, the repertoires may have picked up extra background noise and inter-individual variability. Concordant and discordant twins showed no difference in repertoire similarity, possibly because of limited statistical power. Different T cell subtypes could not be distinguished in the analysis. IBD patients had lower TCRbeta repertoire diversity, measured by the inverse Simpson index, than their healthy co-twins.

An approximately 2.3 ml peripheral blood sample was drawn into PAXgene tubes per donor and stored at -80°C. Without any T cell sorting, total RNA was extracted from whole blood using the PAXgene blood miRNA kit on an automated QIAcube. Deep TCRalpha and TCRbeta repertoire profiling with unique molecular barcoding was performed on peripheral blood of monozygotic twin pairs concordant or discordant for inflammatory bowel disease. Smoking habits were recorded for all twin pairs, with individuals classified as current, former or never smokers. CDR1 and CDR2, looked up from the germline V gene, are SGHRS and YFSETQ. The CDR3 holds 15 amino acids from the cysteine to the phenylalanine. The protein alone is recorded here. Library preparation employed 5' RACE. Preparation of each TCR library used roughly 3.5 ug of total RNA. cDNA was synthesized with SMARTScribe reverse transcriptase in eight separate reactions per sample. During cDNA synthesis, template switching was used to introduce unique molecular identifiers that contained a 6-nucleotide sample barcode. Two nested PCRs of approximately 16 and 9 cycles amplified the TCRalpha and TCRbeta cDNA, and bead purification followed each PCR. Before amplification, cDNA was treated with uracil DNA-glycosylase and purified using the QIAquick PCR purification kit. The second PCR added Illumina TruSeq-compatible adapters along with sample-specific barcodes. TapeStation and Qubit were used to check library quality and concentration, and 4.5 to 5 ng of each library was pooled. Sequencing of pooled libraries was carried out on an Illumina HiSeq2500 single-index Rapid Run using 2 x 100 bp reads and custom sequencing primers. Concerning the study's data processing: MiGEC version 1.2.6 was used for UMI-based consensus assembly to correct PCR and sequencing errors. V(D)J alignment, clonotype assembly and CDR3 extraction were performed with MiXCR version 2.1.1. Normalisation of gene usage, clonotype sharing and MAIT/NKT TCR abundance was achieved by analysing the top 1000, 10 000 and 20 000 clonotypes per sample. After downsampling to 27 000 UMIs, diversity was calculated as the inverse Simpson index using the vegan R package. Statistical testing used paired Mann-Whitney U tests on the discordant twin pairs and applied Benjamini-Hochberg correction for multiple testing. TCRdb reprocessed the reads, so every CDR3 protein sequence counts as one entry and DNA is not shown. These V and J calls originate from TCRdb's pipeline instead of the authors' own analysis. This sample's table has entries for 310,000 or so distinct CDR3 sequences. The ten largest clones represent 2% to 2.5% of the sample.

The sequence joins TRBV5-1 to TRBJ2-5; the D call from TCRdb, TRBD2, cannot be confirmed without DNA. The sequenced sample consisted of blood. This receptor was identified in a human donor with ulcerative colitis or Crohn's disease, or a healthy co-twin of an affected twin (not recorded which). The CDR3 loop reads CASSLPSGAGETQYF.